This entry concerns a single TCR beta chain. Germline trimming cut 8 bases from V and 6 bases from J; bases unmatched to any gene: 13. The CDR3 consists of 13 residues. Germline V gene sequence: CDR1 SQVTM, CDR2 ANQGSEA. Blood replicates held 0.5 ug DNA, tumor or normal breast around 1.5 ug, two each. The assay was immunoSEQ multiplex PCR, and TCRdb's table has in-frame clones only and misses some. The sample has about 30,000 clones, 72% seen once; the top ten hold roughly 33%. These data are taken from a study of early stage breast cancer tumors. The V and J genes are TRBV29-1 and TRBJ2-7; TRBD1 aligns across 7 bases. This clonotype was obtained from a person aged 50-59 years with breast cancer. Sequencing was carried out using blood. This chain's CDR3 is CSYLGTGVAEQYF. Here the CDR3 DNA reads TGCAGCTACCTGGGCACAGGGGTCGCCGAGCAGTACTTC.